One sample yielded the 18 T cell receptor beta chains listed below, sequenced in a study of blood T cell repertoires in COVID-19. Profiled with immunoSEQ multiplex PCR; TCRdb holds only in-frame clones, not every one. Of approximately 200,000 clones listed, approximately 86% are singletons. The sample consisted of peripheral blood. Source of these receptors: a man between 18 and 29 years old with active or convalescent COVID-19.

This rearrangement joins TRBV16 to TRBJ1-1; D may be TRBD1 (6 bases). The length of the CDR3 is 15 residues. Germline V gives CDR1 KGHSY, CDR2 FQNENV. Trimming took 0 bases from V and 4 from J, leaving 12 bases between them. The CDR3 DNA reads as TGTGCCAGCAGCCAATCTACAGGGACGGTCACTGAAGCTTTCTTT. Translating gives CASSQSTGTVTEAFF.

The chain joins TRBV7-9 to TRBJ1-1; D is unclear. Germline V CDR1 and CDR2: SEHNR, FQNEAQ (reference sequence). CDR3 size: 13 residues. V lost 1 base and J 11 bases, leaving 14 bases between the germline ends. CDR3 bases: TGTGCCAGCAGCTTAGGGGCTGCCCCTTGGGCTTTCTTT. Protein product: CASSLGAAPWAFF.

J is TRBJ1-2 and V is TRBV28, with 7 bases identical to TRBD1. This CDR3 is 19 amino acids long. Germline assignment: CDR1 MDHEN and CDR2 SYDVKM. V lost 4 bases, J lost 3 bases, and 20 bases stayed unmatched. The chain's CDR3 is CASSSSTGPNADLDYGYTF. CDR3 bases: TGTGCCAGCAGTTCCTCGACAGGGCCCAATGCCGACCTAGACTATGGCTACACCTTC.

The genes are TRBV6-5 and TRBJ2-7; D is unresolved. CDR1 and CDR2 from the germline V gene are MNHEY and SVGAGI. V lost 1 base and J 2 bases, leaving 6 bases between the germline ends. The CDR3 is made up of 13 amino acids. The CDR3 loop reads CASSYFPTYEQYF. The CDR3 bases are TGTGCCAGCAGTTACTTTCCTACCTACGAGCAGTACTTC.

The chain has TRBV5-5 and TRBJ2-1; D may be TRBD1 (6 bases). Germline-derived CDR1 and CDR2 are SGHKS and YYEKEE (reference sequence). Trimming cost V 2 bases and J 10 bases, with 22 bases left between them. This CDR3 has 16 residues. The DNA of the CDR3 is TGTGCCAGCAGCTTTGTCGGACAGCGACCCATTGGGGAGCAGTTCTTC. Protein sequence: CASSFVGQRPIGEQFF.

The CDR3 DNA follows: TGCGCCAGCCAGAGACCCAGGGACTCTCCCCTAAAGACCCAGTACTTC. The encoded protein is CASQRPRDSPLKTQYF. The chain carries TRBV23-1 and TRBJ2-5, with D possibly matching TRBD2 (6 bases). TRBV23-1 is an ORF, with its function uncertain. Trimming removed 8 bases at V and 6 bases at J, with 25 bases between. The CDR3 has 16 amino acids.

This clone has a single count. This chain connects TRBV10-2 to TRBJ1-2; D possibly corresponds to TRBD1 (5 bases). CDR3 size: 11 residues. V was pared by 9 bases and J by 8 bases, with 13 bases between. Germline V gene lookup returns CDR1 WSHSY and CDR2 SAAADI. In DNA, the CDR3 is TGCGCCAGTTCCACAGGCCGAGGCTACACCTTC. This translates into CASSTGRGYTF.

The chain uses TRBV14 and TRBJ1-3; D ambiguous. Trimming left V 1 base short and J 0 bases short, with 7 bases between. CDR1 is SGHDN and CDR2 is FVKESK in the germline V gene. This CDR3 has 15 residues. DNA for the CDR3: TGTGCCAGCAGCCAAGTCTGGAGCTCTGGAAACACCATATATTTT. This sequence encodes CASSQVWSSGNTIYF.

The V gene is TRBV30, the J gene TRBJ2-3; perhaps TRBD2 as D (6 bases). With 1 base removed from V and 4 bases from J, the gap between germline ends came to 12 bases. Looked up from germline, CDR1 is GTSNPN and CDR2 is SVGIG (reference sequence). The length of the CDR3 is 14 residues. The CDR3 coding sequence is TGTGCCTGGAGTGGGGAAACTAGCCCAGATACGCAGTATTTT. Amino acids: CAWSGETSPDTQYF.

V gene TRBV11-2 combines with J gene TRBJ2-3, with D possibly matching TRBD2 (6 bases). The CDR3 has 14 residues. V was trimmed by 0 bases and J by 6 bases, leaving 10 bases between them. Looked up from germline, CDR1 is SGHAT and CDR2 is FQNNGV. CDR3 amino acids: CASSLDPLADTQYF. The DNA of the CDR3 is TGTGCCAGCAGCTTAGATCCCCTAGCGGATACGCAGTATTTT.

The chain employs TRBV3-1 (or the pseudogene TRBV3-2) and TRBJ2-2, with 9 bases fitting TRBD2. Germline V gene data show CDR1 as LGHDT and CDR2 as YNNKEL (reference sequence). This CDR3 contains 16 residues. Losses at the gene ends were 2 bases for V and 6 bases for J; bases not matched to a gene: 7. The CDR3 DNA sequence: TGTGCCAGCAGCCAAAACGCACTAGCGGGTCCCGGGGAGCTGTTTTTT. As protein: CASSQNALAGPGELFF.

V gene TRBV7-9 combines with J gene TRBJ1-1; tentatively, D is TRBD1 (6 bases). Trimming removed 4 bases at V and 3 bases at J, with 15 bases between. CDR1 is SEHNR and CDR2 is FQNEAQ in the germline V gene (reference sequence). The length of the CDR3 is 15 residues. CDR3 amino acids: CASSSRGLTDTEAFF. The CDR3 DNA reads as TGTGCCAGCAGCTCGAGGGGGTTGACGGACACTGAAGCTTTCTTT.

This clone has just one count. The rearrangement links TRBV21-1 to TRBJ2-7; the table gives TRBD2 as D, unverified against the DNA. TRBV21-1 is noted as a pseudogene. The CDR3 has 13 residues. The CDR3 bases are TGTGCCAGCAGCAAGAGCCCCGGTTACGAGCAGTACTTC. Amino acid sequence: CASSKSPGYEQYF.

The V call is TRBV11-2, the J call TRBJ2-1; 12 nucleotides agree with TRBD2. The germline CDR1 and CDR2 sequences are SGHAT and FQNNGV. This CDR3 contains 16 residues. With 5 bases clipped from V and 8 bases from J, the junction kept 10 bases outside the gene matches. This CDR3 is CASSPSTSGRSYEQFF. The CDR3 coding sequence is TGTGCCAGCAGCCCTTCGACTAGCGGGAGATCTTATGAGCAGTTCTTC.

In DNA, the CDR3 is TGCGCCAGCAGCACACAGGGGTATGAGCAGTTCTTC. Translating gives CASSTQGYEQFF. The chain joins TRBV5-1 to TRBJ2-1, with 7 positions matching TRBD1. The CDR3 is 12 amino acids. V lost 4 bases to trimming and J lost 8 bases; unmatched junction nucleotides: 3. Per germline, CDR1 SGHRS and CDR2 YFSETQ.

This clone was recorded many times. The chain recombines TRBV6-4 with TRBJ2-6; 10 positions match TRBD2. V shed 4 bases and J 0 bases; nucleotides not matched to a gene: 0. In germline, CDR1 is MRHNA, CDR2 SNTAGT. The CDR3 length is 16 residues. The CDR3 sequence: CASSGTSGSGANVLTF. CDR3 bases: TGTGCCAGCAGTGGGACTAGCGGCTCTGGGGCCAACGTCCTGACTTTC.

V usage is TRBV4-1 and J usage is TRBJ2-1; 9 bases line up with TRBD2. After removal of 1 base from V and 4 bases from J, the junction contained 5 bases not matched to a gene. Germline V gene lookup returns CDR1 MGHRA and CDR2 YSYEKL. The CDR3 length is 16 residues. The CDR3 nucleotides read TGCGCCAGCAGCCAAGTGGCTAGCGGGGTTTACAATGAGCAGTTCTTC. It is translated as CASSQVASGVYNEQFF.

J is TRBJ1-5 and V is TRBV12-3 or TRBV12-4; TRBD1 matches 7 bases. The trim removed 6 bases at V and 7 bases at J, leaving 3 bases unmatched. This CDR3 is built from 12 residues. CDR3 in amino acids: CASRPQGQPQHF. CDR3 DNA: TGTGCCAGCAGGCCACAGGGGCAGCCCCAGCATTTT.